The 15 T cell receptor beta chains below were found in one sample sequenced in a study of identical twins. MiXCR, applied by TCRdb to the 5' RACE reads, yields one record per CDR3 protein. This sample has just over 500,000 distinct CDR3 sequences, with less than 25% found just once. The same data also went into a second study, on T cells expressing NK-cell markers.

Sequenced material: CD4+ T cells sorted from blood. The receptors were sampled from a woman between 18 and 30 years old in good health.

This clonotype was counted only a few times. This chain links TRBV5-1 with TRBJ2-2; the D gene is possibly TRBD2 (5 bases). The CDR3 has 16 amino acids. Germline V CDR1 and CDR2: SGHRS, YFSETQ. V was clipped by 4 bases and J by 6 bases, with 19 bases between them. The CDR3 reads CASSLAPSGESGELFF. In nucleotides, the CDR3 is TGCGCCAGCAGCCTTGCCCCCAGTGGGGAGTCCGGGGAGCTGTTTTTT.

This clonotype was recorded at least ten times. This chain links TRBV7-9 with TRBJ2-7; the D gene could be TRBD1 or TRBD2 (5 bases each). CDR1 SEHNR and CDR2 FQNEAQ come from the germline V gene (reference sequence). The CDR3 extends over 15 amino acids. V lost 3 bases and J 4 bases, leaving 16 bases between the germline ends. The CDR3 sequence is CASSFAGDGGYEQYF. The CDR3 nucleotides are TGTGCCAGCAGCTTTGCTGGGGACGGCGGATACGAGCAGTACTTC.

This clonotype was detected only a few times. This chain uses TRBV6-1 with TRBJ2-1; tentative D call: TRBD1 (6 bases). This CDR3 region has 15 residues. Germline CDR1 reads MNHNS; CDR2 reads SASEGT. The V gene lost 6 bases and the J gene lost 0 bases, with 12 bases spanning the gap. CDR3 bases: TGTGCCAGCAGAAGGACAGATAGCTCCTACAATGAGCAGTTCTTC. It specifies CASRRTDSSYNEQFF.

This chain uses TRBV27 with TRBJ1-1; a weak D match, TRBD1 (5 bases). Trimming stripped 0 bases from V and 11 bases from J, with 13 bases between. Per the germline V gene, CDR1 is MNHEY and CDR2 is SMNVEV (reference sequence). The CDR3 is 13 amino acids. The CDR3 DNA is TGTGCCAGCAGTTTATCAGGGCAGGGAAAGGCTTTCTTT. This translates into CASSLSGQGKAFF.

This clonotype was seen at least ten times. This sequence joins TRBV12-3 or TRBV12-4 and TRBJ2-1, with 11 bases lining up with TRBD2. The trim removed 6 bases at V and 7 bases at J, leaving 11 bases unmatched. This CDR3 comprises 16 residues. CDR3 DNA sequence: TGTGCCAGCAGACTGGGACTAGCGGCCCCTCGGAATGAGCAGTTCTTC. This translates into CASRLGLAAPRNEQFF.

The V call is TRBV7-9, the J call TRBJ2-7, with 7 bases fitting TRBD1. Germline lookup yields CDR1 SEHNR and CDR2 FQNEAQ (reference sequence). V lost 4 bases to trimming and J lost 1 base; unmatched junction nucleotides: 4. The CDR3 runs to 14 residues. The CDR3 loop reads CASSSDRVSYEQYF. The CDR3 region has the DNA TGTGCCAGCAGCTCCGACAGGGTTTCCTACGAGCAGTACTTC.

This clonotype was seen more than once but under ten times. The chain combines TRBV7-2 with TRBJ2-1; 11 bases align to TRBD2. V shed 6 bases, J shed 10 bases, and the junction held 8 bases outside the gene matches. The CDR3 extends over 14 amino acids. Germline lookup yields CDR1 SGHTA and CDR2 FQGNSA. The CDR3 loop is CASRVAGGSREQFF. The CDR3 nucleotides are TGTGCCAGCAGGGTAGCGGGGGGGTCTCGAGAGCAGTTCTTC.

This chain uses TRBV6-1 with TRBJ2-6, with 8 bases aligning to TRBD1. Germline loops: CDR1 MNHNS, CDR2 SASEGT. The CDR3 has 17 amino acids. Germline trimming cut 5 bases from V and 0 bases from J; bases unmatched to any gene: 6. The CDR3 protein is CASSRGTGHSGANVLTF. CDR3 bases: TGTGCCAGCAGTCGCGGGACAGGACACTCTGGGGCCAACGTCCTGACTTTC.

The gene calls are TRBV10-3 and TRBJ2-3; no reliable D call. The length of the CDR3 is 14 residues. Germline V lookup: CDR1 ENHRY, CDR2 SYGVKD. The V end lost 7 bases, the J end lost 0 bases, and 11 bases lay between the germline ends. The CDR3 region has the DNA TGTGCCATCAAGGTCCAGGCTAGCACAGATACGCAGTATTTT. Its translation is CAIKVQASTDTQYF.

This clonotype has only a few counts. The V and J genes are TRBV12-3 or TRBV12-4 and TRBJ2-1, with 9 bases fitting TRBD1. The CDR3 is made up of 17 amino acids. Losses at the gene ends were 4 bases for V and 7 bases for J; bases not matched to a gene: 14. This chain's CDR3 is CASSSGYRGQGKNEQFF. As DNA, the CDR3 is TGTGCCAGCAGTTCGGGGTATCGGGGACAGGGTAAGAATGAGCAGTTCTTC.

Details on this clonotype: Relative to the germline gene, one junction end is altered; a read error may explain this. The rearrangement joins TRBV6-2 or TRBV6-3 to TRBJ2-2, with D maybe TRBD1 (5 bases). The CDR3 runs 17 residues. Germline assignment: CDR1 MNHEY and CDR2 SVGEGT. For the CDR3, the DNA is TGTGCCAACAGTTACCTGATTACAGGATGGAACACCGGGGAGCTGTTTTTT. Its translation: CANSYLITGWNTGELFF.

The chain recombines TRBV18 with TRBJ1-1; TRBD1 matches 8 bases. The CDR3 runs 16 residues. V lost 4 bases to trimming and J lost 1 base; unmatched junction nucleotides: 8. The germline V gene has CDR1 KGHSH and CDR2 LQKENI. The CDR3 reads CASSHRQGITNTEAFF. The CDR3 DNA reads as TGTGCCAGCTCACACCGACAGGGGATTACGAACACTGAAGCTTTCTTT.

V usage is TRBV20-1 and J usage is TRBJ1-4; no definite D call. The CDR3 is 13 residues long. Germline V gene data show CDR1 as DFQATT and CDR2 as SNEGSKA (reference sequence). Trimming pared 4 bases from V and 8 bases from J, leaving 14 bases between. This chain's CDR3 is CSAIFPASEKLFF. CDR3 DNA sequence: TGCAGTGCTATCTTCCCAGCCTCCGAAAAACTGTTTTTT.

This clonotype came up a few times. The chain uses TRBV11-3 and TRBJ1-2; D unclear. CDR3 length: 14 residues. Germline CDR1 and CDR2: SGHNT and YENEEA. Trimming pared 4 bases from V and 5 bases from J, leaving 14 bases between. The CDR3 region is CASSSTGLYYGYTF. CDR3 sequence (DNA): TGTGCCAGCAGCTCCACCGGACTGTATTATGGCTACACCTTC.

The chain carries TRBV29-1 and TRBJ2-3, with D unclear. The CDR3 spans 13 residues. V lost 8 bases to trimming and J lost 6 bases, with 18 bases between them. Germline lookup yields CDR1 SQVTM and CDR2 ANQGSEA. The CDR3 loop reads CSITTSIGDTQYF. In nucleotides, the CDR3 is TGCAGCATAACGACTTCCATCGGGGATACGCAGTATTTT.